What follows are 26 T cell receptor beta chains derived from one specimen sequenced in a study of T cell repertoires in cytomegalovirus infection. In TCRdb, the reads were re-called with MiXCR into one record per CDR3 protein. The sample holds 200,000 or so distinct CDR3 sequences, about 30% seen once. The sample taken for sequencing was PBMCs. The receptors come from a human donor in good health (CMV status not recorded). Some clones in this sample may be carry-over from other donors' samples.

The genes are TRBV19 and TRBJ1-5, with D maybe TRBD1 (6 bases). Trimming took 6 bases from V and 4 from J, leaving 16 bases between them. CDR1 and CDR2 (germline): LNHDA, SQIVND (reference sequence). This CDR3 is built from 15 residues. CDR3 in amino acids: CASSVEGGRNQPQHF. CDR3 bases: TGTGCCAGTAGCGTGGAGGGGGGCCGGAATCAGCCCCAGCATTTT.

This clonotype was counted between two and nine times. This rearrangement joins TRBV18 to TRBJ1-1; D unclear. Germline V gene lookup returns CDR1 KGHSH and CDR2 LQKENI. This CDR3 contains 14 residues. V was trimmed by 4 bases and J by 1 base, leaving 10 bases between them. CDR3 amino acids: CASSRWGGNTEAFF. In DNA, the CDR3 is TGTGCCAGCTCACGATGGGGAGGGAACACTGAAGCTTTCTTT. The full variable domain, completed using reference TRBV18 and TRBJ1-1, is NAGVMQNPRHLVRRRGQEARLRCSPMKGHSHVYWYRQLPEEGLKFMVYLQKENIIDESGMPKERFSAEFPKEGPSILRIQQVVRGDSAAYFCASSRWGGNTEAFFGQGTRLTVV.

The rearrangement links TRBV11-2 to TRBJ1-1; D is unclear. Germline V gene sequence: CDR1 SGHAT, CDR2 FQNNGV. This CDR3 has 11 residues. Trimming shortened V by 5 bases and J by 11 bases, and 12 bases separated the two germline ends. CDR3 nucleotides: TGTGCCAGCAGCCCCGGGGTAATCGCTTTCTTT. Its translation is CASSPGVIAFF.

J is TRBJ2-1 and V is TRBV12-3 or TRBV12-4, with D perhaps assigned TRBD1 or TRBD2 (5 bases each). V lost 5 bases and J lost 5, with 19 bases in between. The CDR3 covers 16 residues. Written as DNA, the CDR3 is TGTGCCAGCAGTCGGGCCGGGGCTTACGCTAACAATGAGCAGTTCTTC. Protein: CASSRAGAYANNEQFF.

The chain has TRBV7-9 and TRBJ1-1; maybe TRBD1 (6 bases). Trimming shortened V by 4 bases and J by 1 base, and 13 bases separated the two germline ends. This CDR3 spans 15 amino acids. Germline V gives CDR1 SEHNR, CDR2 FQNEAQ (reference sequence). CDR3 sequence reads: CASSSWTEQNTEAFF. CDR3 bases: TGTGCCAGCAGCTCCTGGACAGAACAGAACACTGAAGCTTTCTTT.

This clonotype was seen only a few times. V and J are TRBV6-5 and TRBJ1-5; no firm D call. V was pared by 0 bases and J by 7 bases, with 7 bases between. CDR1 and CDR2 (germline): MNHEY, SVGAGI. The CDR3 contains 13 residues. For the CDR3, the DNA is TGTGCCAGCAGTTACTCGTGGAACCAGCCCCAGCATTTT. Translation: CASSYSWNQPQHF.

The J gene is TRBJ2-7, the V gene TRBV12-3 or TRBV12-4, with 11 nucleotides matching TRBD1. There are 16 residues in the CDR3. J lost 3 bases, V lost 5 bases, and 9 bases had no gene match. CDR3 in amino acids: CASSDVAGTGGYEQYF. Here the CDR3 DNA reads TGTGCCAGCAGTGACGTCGCCGGGACAGGGGGCTACGAGCAGTACTTC.

V usage is TRBV18 and J usage is TRBJ2-3, with a possible D match to TRBD2 (6 bases). V was clipped by 2 bases and J by 5 bases, with 14 bases between them. Germline CDR1 is KGHSH and CDR2 is LQKENI. This CDR3 is 15 amino acids long. Written as DNA, the CDR3 is TGTGCCAGCTCACCAGTCGGGGACTGGGGAGATACGCAGTATTTT. This translates into CASSPVGDWGDTQYF.

This clonotype was recorded at least ten times. The junction and the germline gene differ at one end; a read error may be behind it. The gene calls are TRBV7-8 and TRBJ2-1, with 8 bases lining up with TRBD2. Germline V CDR1 and CDR2: SGHVS, FQNEAQ. The CDR3 is 13 residues long. The DNA for the CDR3 is TGTGCCAGCAGCCCACGACTAGCGAACCCTCGGGTCTTC. Protein sequence: CASSPRLANPRVF.

Turning to this clonotype: One base away lies a much larger clone, so this may be a sequencing read error. Likely a read error: the CDR3 ends without its conserved phenylalanine or tryptophan. This chain uses TRBV7-2 with TRBJ1-4; a possible D gene is TRBD1 (5 bases). This CDR3 spans 15 amino acids. Trimming took off 2 bases at V and 6 bases at J, with 13 bases between the two ends. Germline CDR1 and CDR2: SGHTA and FQGNSA. The chain's CDR3 is CASSLSMGDDEKLFY. CDR3 DNA: TGTGCCAGCAGCTTAAGTATGGGGGACGATGAAAAACTGTTTTAT.

This clonotype appeared a few times. The genes are TRBV7-8 and TRBJ2-4; 7 bases map to TRBD2. This CDR3 contains 18 residues. From germline, CDR1 is SGHVS and CDR2 FQNEAQ. The J segment lost 3 bases and the V segment lost 2 bases, leaving 13 bases of the junction unmatched. CDR3 nucleotide sequence: TGTGCCAGCAGCTTACGGGGCTGGGGGGGTGAGGGCAAAAACATTCAGTACTTC. Translation gives CASSLRGWGGEGKNIQYF.

The chain employs TRBV20-1 and TRBJ2-7; D gene uncertain. Trimming cost V 6 bases and J 3 bases, with 24 bases left between them. Germline V CDR1 and CDR2: DFQATT, SNEGSKA (reference sequence). CDR3 length equals 16 residues. The CDR3 DNA reads TGCAGTGCGTTAAAAGCCCCTGGGCCAGATAGCTACGAGCAGTACTTC. Its translation: CSALKAPGPDSYEQYF.

This clonotype was counted at least ten times. The chain links TRBV5-6 to TRBJ2-6; D perhaps matches TRBD1 (6 bases). Germline CDR1 reads SGHDT; CDR2 reads YYEEEE. This CDR3 is 17 amino acids long. V lost 4 bases and J 4 bases, leaving 18 bases between the germline ends. CDR3 sequence (DNA): TGTGCCAGCAGCCAAGGGGACACCCGATTGGGGGCCAACGTCCTGACTTTC. As protein: CASSQGDTRLGANVLTF.

The chain couples TRBV6-6 to TRBJ2-2; D is unresolved. This CDR3 region has 17 residues. Looked up from germline, CDR1 is MNHNY and CDR2 is SVGAGI (reference sequence). V was trimmed by 2 bases and J by 2 bases, leaving 15 bases between them. This CDR3 reads CASSYRAKGTNTGELFF. For the CDR3, the DNA is TGTGCCAGCAGTTACAGGGCCAAGGGTACAAACACCGGGGAGCTGTTTTTT.

This clonotype has a count of ten or more. The J gene is TRBJ2-4, the V gene TRBV7-2; D gene uncertain. Germline V CDR1 and CDR2: SGHTA, FQGNSA. With 3 bases removed from V and 1 base from J, the gap between germline ends came to 7 bases. This CDR3 is 14 amino acids long. CDR3 in DNA: TGTGCCAGCAGCTTCGAGGTGGCCAAAAACATTCAGTACTTC. It is translated as CASSFEVAKNIQYF.

This clonotype showed up just a few times. The V gene is TRBV10-2, the J gene TRBJ1-1, with 9 bases matching TRBD1. CDR3 length: 13 amino acids. The ends lost 8 bases at V and 3 bases at J; junction bases unmatched: 4. Germline V gene sequence: CDR1 WSHSY, CDR2 SAAADI. The CDR3 loop is CASRGQGYTEAFF. For the CDR3, the DNA is TGCGCCAGCCGGGGACAGGGCTACACTGAAGCTTTCTTT.

The chain employs TRBV5-1 and TRBJ1-5; D might be TRBD1 (5 bases). Germline V gene data show CDR1 as SGHRS and CDR2 as YFSETQ. V gave up 0 bases and J gave up 0 bases, with 19 bases separating them. The CDR3 loop spans 19 amino acids. CDR3 residues: CASSLEGRVLWYSNQPQHF. The CDR3, as DNA: TGCGCCAGCAGCTTGGAGGGCAGGGTCCTCTGGTATAGCAATCAGCCCCAGCATTTT.

The genes are TRBV6-1 and TRBJ2-3; D is possibly TRBD1 or TRBD2 (7 bases each). Trimming pared 6 bases from V and 5 bases from J, leaving 12 bases between. Germline assignment: CDR1 MNHNS and CDR2 SASEGT. The CDR3 sequence is 13 residues long. Here the CDR3 reads CASRAGGGDTQYF. CDR3 coding DNA: TGTGCCAGCAGAGCAGGGGGGGGAGATACGCAGTATTTT.

This chain joins TRBV29-1 and TRBJ1-2; 8 bases map to TRBD1. CDR1 is SQVTM, CDR2 ANQGSEA, per germline. There are 12 residues in the CDR3. Losses at the gene ends were 4 bases for V and 5 bases for J; bases not matched to a gene: 3. The CDR3 loop reads CSVGTGQYGYTF. CDR3 DNA: TGCAGCGTTGGGACAGGGCAGTATGGCTACACCTTC.

The chain recombines TRBV2 with TRBJ2-2; perhaps TRBD1 as D (6 bases). CDR1 and CDR2 from the germline V gene are SNHLY and FYNNEI. The CDR3 covers 16 residues. V lost 4 bases and J lost 0, with 12 bases in between. CDR3 loop: CASSVGTSANTGELFF. In nucleotides, the CDR3 is TGTGCCAGCAGTGTCGGGACATCCGCGAACACCGGGGAGCTGTTTTTT.

The chain uses TRBV4-3 and TRBJ2-3; D unclear. V lost 1 base and J 5 bases, leaving 7 bases between the germline ends. This CDR3 region has 13 residues. Germline V gives CDR1 LGHNA, CDR2 YSLEER. The CDR3 sequence is CASSQGLQDTQYF. The CDR3 DNA reads TGCGCCAGCAGCCAAGGGCTCCAAGATACGCAGTATTTT.

In its sample, this clonotype was seen a few times. The genes are TRBV7-9 and TRBJ1-2; no clear D gene. This CDR3 spans 17 amino acids. Germline V lookup: CDR1 SEHNR, CDR2 FQNEAQ (reference sequence). V lost 2 bases and J 3 bases, leaving 19 bases between the germline ends. The CDR3 reads CASSLTVSLLKDYGYTF. CDR3 coding DNA: TGTGCCAGCAGCTTAACGGTATCACTCCTGAAGGACTATGGCTACACCTTC.

The chain combines TRBV5-8 with TRBJ2-3; D may be TRBD2 (5 bases). The CDR3 is made up of 16 amino acids. The V and J ends lost 4 bases and 0 bases respectively, with 15 bases between them. The V gene's germline CDR1 is SGHTS and CDR2 YDEGEE. The CDR3 DNA sequence: TGTGCCAGCAGCATCGGGGAGAAGTCTAGCACAGATACGCAGTATTTT. Translated: CASSIGEKSSTDTQYF.

This clonotype was seen at least ten times. The DNA for the CDR3 is TGTGCCAGCAGTTACTCGACTTCGTTCGGGGAGCTGTTTTTT. As protein: CASSYSTSFGELFF. The chain links TRBV6-2 or TRBV6-3 to TRBJ2-2, with D unresolved. V lost 0 bases and J lost 7, with 9 bases in between. This CDR3 region has 14 residues. Germline V gene sequence: CDR1 MNHEY, CDR2 SVGEGT.

This clonotype was seen more than once but under ten times. The V gene is TRBV10-3, the J gene TRBJ2-3; D gene uncertain. Looked up from germline, CDR1 is ENHRY and CDR2 is SYGVKD. The CDR3 spans 14 residues. V was pared by 10 bases and J by 8 bases, with 22 bases between. DNA for the CDR3: TGTGCCACACAAAACGGCCAGGCCGTCGGTACGCAGTATTTT. Its translation is CATQNGQAVGTQYF.

The chain joins TRBV4-1 to TRBJ1-1, with 11 bases lining up with TRBD1. Looked up from germline, CDR1 is MGHRA and CDR2 is YSYEKL. With 4 bases clipped from V and 1 base from J, the junction kept 14 bases outside the gene matches. This CDR3 is 19 amino acids long. The CDR3 is CASSPPFGQGAFKNTEAFF. The CDR3 DNA reads TGCGCCAGCAGCCCACCGTTCGGACAGGGGGCTTTTAAGAACACTGAAGCTTTCTTT.